The 9 T cell receptor beta chains presented below share a single source sample, sequenced in a study of shared clonotypes between healthy human individuals. Measured with immunoSEQ multiplex PCR; TCRdb has only the in-frame clones, and not every one. This sample has approximately 440,000 clones, with 75% to 80% found just once. Source material: PBMCs. The receptors shown here come from a woman between 40 and 55 years old in good health. Some clones in this sample may be carry-over from other donors' samples.

This clone was observed a handful of times. The rearrangement links TRBV4-1 to TRBJ2-3; D remains unclear. The germline V and J ends were trimmed by 0 bases and 2 bases, with 18 bases remaining between them. This CDR3 is 18 amino acids long. The germline V gene encodes CDR1 MGHRA and CDR2 YSYEKL. CDR3 nucleotide sequence: TGCGCCAGCAGCCAAGATCTGGCTCTAGTGAGCACCACAGATACGCAGTATTTT. It translates to CASSQDLALVSTTDTQYF.

The chain couples TRBV15 to TRBJ2-7; TRBD2 agrees at 10 bases. The CDR3 extends over 17 amino acids. Germline CDR1 is LNHNV and CDR2 is YYDKDF (reference sequence). V was clipped by 0 bases and J by 4 bases; unmatched bases: 9. CDR3 region: CATSREVLAGDRYEQYF. The CDR3 nucleotides are TGTGCCACCAGCAGAGAGGTCCTAGCGGGAGATAGATACGAGCAGTACTTC.

V is TRBV10-2 and J is TRBJ2-1, with 8 positions matching TRBD2. The length of the CDR3 is 14 residues. V lost 5 bases to trimming and J lost 3 bases; unmatched junction nucleotides: 3. In germline, CDR1 is WSHSY, CDR2 SAAADI. The CDR3 sequence: CASSPSGLYNEQFF. CDR3 bases: TGCGCCAGCAGTCCTAGCGGGCTCTACAATGAGCAGTTCTTC.

Turning to this clone: With only one base between it and a far larger clone, this is likely a read error. The rearrangement links TRBV7-7 to TRBJ2-2; D may be TRBD2 (5 bases). Germline-derived CDR1 and CDR2 are SSHAT and FNYEAQ (reference sequence). Deletions cut 1 base from V and 13 bases from J, with 13 bases between. The CDR3 loop spans 13 amino acids. The CDR3 DNA sequence: TGTGCCAGCAGCTTAGGAGGAGTAGAGGGGCTGTTTTTT. Translating it yields CASSLGGVEGLFF. The full variable domain, its missing parts supplied by reference TRBV7-7 and TRBJ2-2, is GAGVSQSPRYKVTKRGQDVTLRCDPISSHATLYWYQQALGQGPEFLTYFNYEAQPDKSGLPSDRFSAERPEGSISTLTIQRTEQRDSAMYRCASSLGGVEGLFFGEGSRLTVL.

The genes are TRBV2 and TRBJ2-7, with 7 nucleotides matching TRBD1. Germline V lookup: CDR1 SNHLY, CDR2 FYNNEI. The trim removed 4 bases at V and 5 bases at J, leaving 5 bases unmatched. The CDR3 covers 13 residues. The CDR3 region has the DNA TGTGCCAGCAGTGGCCAGGGGGTAGACGAGCAGTACTTC. Translation: CASSGQGVDEQYF.

This clone was counted a few times. V usage is TRBV7-3 and J usage is TRBJ2-7; the D gene could be TRBD1 or TRBD2 (5 bases each). CDR1 and CDR2 from the germline V gene are SGHTA and FQGTGA. Trimming took 5 bases from V and 10 from J, leaving 18 bases between them. The CDR3 runs to 13 residues. CDR3 amino acids: CASSPGGGQGQYF. The CDR3 DNA is TGTGCCAGCAGCCCTGGAGGTGGGCAGGGCCAGTACTTC.

V gene TRBV7-3 combines with J gene TRBJ2-1, with 10 bases fitting TRBD2. V shed 1 base and J 10 bases; nucleotides not matched to a gene: 13. Looked up from germline, CDR1 is SGHTA and CDR2 is FQGTGA. CDR3 size: 17 residues. CDR3: CASSLRGAGGPMAEQFF. In DNA, the CDR3 is TGTGCCAGCAGCTTAAGGGGAGCGGGAGGGCCCATGGCGGAGCAGTTCTTC.

This chain joins TRBV7-9 and TRBJ2-7; D is uncertain. Germline V gene lookup returns CDR1 SEHNR and CDR2 FQNEAQ (reference sequence). The CDR3 loop spans 15 amino acids. With 5 bases removed from V and 1 base from J, the gap between germline ends came to 15 bases. This CDR3 reads CASSPPSQLSYEQYF. CDR3 coding DNA: TGTGCCAGCAGCCCCCCGAGCCAACTTTCCTACGAGCAGTACTTC.

V and J are TRBV28 and TRBJ1-1, with 8 bases identical to TRBD1. This CDR3 contains 15 residues. Germline V gene lookup returns CDR1 MDHEN and CDR2 SYDVKM. With V trimmed by 0 bases and J by 5 bases, 5 bases remained unmatched. The CDR3 nucleotides read TGTGCCAGCAGTTTATGGGACAGGGTAGGGACTGAAGCTTTCTTT. Translated, it gives CASSLWDRVGTEAFF.